Listed below are T cell receptor beta chains from one sample, sequenced in a study of blood T cell repertoires in COVID-19. Generated by immunoSEQ multiplex PCR, the TCRdb table keeps only in-frame clones and is missing some. The sample has about 88,000 clones, 88% seen once. The source material was peripheral blood. The receptors were sampled from an elderly woman with acute or convalescent COVID-19. Each CDR3 is given with its conserved first and last residue. D genes are given only for firm matches. Clone size is stated in some rows and not others, as once, few, many or a class when expanded.

j_gene | d_gene | abundance | v_gene | CDR3aa | CDR3nt
TRBJ1-5 | NA | NA | TRBV19 | CASVMGQNPAQPQHF | TGTGCCAGCGTGATGGGACAAAATCCGGCCCAGCCCCAGCATTTT
TRBJ2-1 | TRBD2 | NA | TRBV28 | CASTTSGSLFVNEQFF | TGTGCCAGCACGACTAGCGGTTCGCTTTTTGTTAATGAGCAGTTCTTC
TRBJ1-6 | NA | NA | TRBV6-1 | CASSEATGSSPLHF | TGTGCCAGCAGTGAAGCCACAGGGTCCTCACCCCTCCACTTT
TRBJ1-4 | NA | NA | TRBV28 | CASSSGAIGEKLFF | TGTGCCAGCAGTTCAGGGGCCATCGGTGAAAAACTGTTTTTT
TRBJ1-2 | TRBD1 | NA | TRBV19 | CASSLRQGLDYTF | TGTGCCAGTAGTCTAAGACAGGGTCTTGACTACACCTTC
TRBJ2-6 | NA | NA | TRBV5-4 | CASSLGLFSGANVLTF | TGTGCCAGCAGCTTGGGACTTTTCTCTGGGGCCAACGTCCTGACTTTC
TRBJ2-5 | NA | NA | TRBV18 | CASSPLSETQYF | TGTGCCAGCTCACCGCTATCGGAGACCCAGTACTTC
TRBJ1-5 | NA | NA | TRBV6-5 | CAARGGNQPQHF | TGTGCAGCCCGGGGGGGGAATCAGCCCCAGCATTTT
TRBJ1-5 | NA | once | TRBV12-5 | CASGLQGVHQPQHF | TGTGCTAGTGGTCTTCAGGGTGTGCATCAGCCCCAGCATTTT
TRBJ1-2 | NA | NA | TRBV2 | CASSAAGYGYTF | TGTGCCAGCAGTGCGGCGGGCTATGGCTACACCTTC
TRBJ2-5 | NA | NA | TRBV9 | CASSPQGGWTETQYF | TGTGCCAGCAGCCCGCAAGGGGGTTGGACGGAGACCCAGTACTTC
TRBJ2-7 | NA | NA | TRBV7-3 | CASSLKGGAPEQYF | TGTGCCAGCAGCTTAAAGGGCGGGGCGCCTGAGCAGTACTTC
TRBJ2-5 | TRBD2 | NA | TRBV11-2 | CASSLATSGGAGETQYF | TGTGCCAGCAGCTTAGCGACTAGCGGGGGGGCCGGGGAGACCCAGTACTTC
TRBJ2-3 | NA | NA | TRBV19 | CASSREFTDTQYF | TGTGCCAGTAGTAGGGAGTTTACAGATACGCAGTATTTT
TRBJ2-2 | TRBD2 | NA | TRBV5-4 | CASSFLAGGTNTGELFF | TGTGCCAGCAGCTTCCTAGCGGGAGGGACGAACACCGGGGAGCTGTTTTTT
TRBJ2-1 | TRBD2 | NA | TRBV14 | CASSQDASWGGNNEQFF | TGTGCCAGCAGCCAAGATGCTTCGTGGGGGGGAAACAATGAGCAGTTCTTC
TRBJ1-2 | NA | NA | TRBV27 | CASSPISTGYGYTF | TGTGCCAGCAGTCCGATATCGACAGGCTATGGCTACACCTTC
TRBJ1-2 | TRBD1 | NA | TRBV7-2 | CASSADRGGYGYTF | TGTGCCAGCAGCGCCGACAGGGGTGGCTATGGCTACACCTTC